The 5 T cell receptor beta chains below all came from one sample that was sequenced in a study of blood T cells in healthy people across ages (dated by TCRdb to the mid-2010s). Library construction relied on 5' RACE. The sequencing machine was an Illumina HiSeq 2500. A second roughly 6 to 11 cycle PCR used a sample-barcoded 5' primer and a J-beta primer mix. In-frame beta chains were kept once TCRdb had trimmed the public reads at Q25 with fastp and called clones with MiXCR. When rows share a CDR3 protein, they turn into one entry using the most common DNA and genes. The sample table lists hundreds of thousands of distinct CDR3 sequences, roughly 53% of them with a count of one. The ten top clones hold about two fifths of the sample. Specimen: blood. The receptors derive from a man aged 55 to 70 in good health.

This clonotype was found once. The gene calls are TRBV5-4 and TRBJ2-5; D gene unclear. The J call may be wrong; the DNA end is better matched by TRBJ2-7. The CDR3 is 12 amino acids. The V gene's germline CDR1 is SGHNT and CDR2 YYREEE (reference sequence). The CDR3 DNA is TGTGCCAGCAGCTTGGATGGGCGCGAGCAGTACTTC. It translates to CASSLDGREQYF.

This clonotype was counted once. The rearrangement links TRBV5-1 to TRBJ2-5, with 13 positions matching TRBD2. This CDR3 region has 17 residues. The germline V gene has CDR1 SGHRS and CDR2 YFSETQ. With V trimmed by 4 bases and J by 3 bases, 9 bases remained unmatched. The CDR3 loop reads CASSAAYGTSGEETQYF. The DNA of the CDR3 is TGCGCCAGCAGCGCGGCCTACGGGACTAGCGGGGAAGAGACCCAGTACTTC.

The CDR3 DNA reads TGTGCCAGCAGCTTAACCAGGGGCGCCCTACGAGCCGGATATGAGCAGTTCTTC. It encodes CASSLTRGALRAGYEQFF. This chain links TRBV11-2 with TRBJ2-1; D is perhaps TRBD1 (6 bases). V gave up 2 bases and J gave up 8 bases, with 25 bases separating them. The germline V gene has CDR1 SGHAT and CDR2 FQNNGV. The CDR3 extends over 18 amino acids.

The chain couples TRBV7-7 to TRBJ2-1; TRBD1 aligns across 7 bases. The CDR3 extends over 15 amino acids. J lost 6 bases, V lost 5 bases, and 10 bases had no gene match. Germline-derived CDR1 and CDR2 are SSHAT and FNYEAQ (reference sequence). The CDR3 DNA sequence: TGTGCCAGCAGCGTAGGGACAGCTCTGGTCAATGAGCAGTTCTTC. This sequence encodes CASSVGTALVNEQFF.

J is TRBJ2-5 and V is TRBV7-9; D tentatively reads TRBD1 or TRBD2 (6 bases each). Trimming took off 5 bases at V and 4 bases at J, with 11 bases between the two ends. Germline CDR1 is SEHNR and CDR2 is FQNEAQ (reference sequence). The CDR3 consists of 13 residues. CDR3 amino acids: CASSGGRAETQYF. Written as DNA, the CDR3 is TGTGCCAGCAGCGGGGGGCGCGCAGAGACCCAGTACTTC.